These 12 T cell receptor beta chains originate from one sample sequenced in a study of shared clonotypes between healthy human individuals. Clones were sequenced by immunoSEQ multiplex PCR, and TCRdb holds only the in-frame ones, with some missing. Seen here are some 2,500,000 clones, approximately 93% observed once, and the top ten hold 0.35% to 0.45%. The sample taken for sequencing was naive CD4+ T cells from PBMCs. Subset reported: CD45RA+ positively selected. The receptors were gathered from a man younger than 35 in good health. Some clones in this sample may be carry-over from other donors' samples.

The CDR3 reads CASSPRDFGPGNTIYF. CDR3 nucleotides: TGCGCCAGCAGCCCCCGGGACTTTGGACCTGGAAACACCATATATTTT. This rearrangement joins TRBV5-1 to TRBJ1-3; perhaps TRBD1 as D (5 bases). The CDR3 is 16 amino acids. Looked up from germline, CDR1 is SGHRS and CDR2 is YFSETQ. V lost 4 bases, J lost 2 bases, and 16 bases lay in between.

This chain connects TRBV4-1 to TRBJ2-1; 10 bases agree with TRBD2. Germline values: CDR1 MGHRA, CDR2 YSYEKL. Trimming took 3 bases from V and 7 from J; bases not matched to a gene: 12. CDR3 length: 17 residues. The CDR3 DNA reads as TGCGCCAGCAGCCAGGTCCTTAGCGGGAGGTCATGGAATGAGCAGTTCTTC. Amino acids: CASSQVLSGRSWNEQFF.

The chain has TRBV6-5 and TRBJ2-7; TRBD1 might be the D (6 bases). The CDR3 covers 14 residues. In germline, CDR1 is MNHEY, CDR2 SVGAGI. V gave up 6 bases and J gave up 3 bases, with 15 bases separating them. The CDR3 protein is CASSRTRGDYEQYF. The CDR3 coding sequence is TGTGCCAGCAGCCGAACCAGGGGAGACTACGAGCAGTACTTC.

The gene calls are TRBV6-6 and TRBJ2-7; possible D gene TRBD2, 6 bases. V dropped 6 bases and J dropped 0 bases, with 15 bases sitting between them. CDR1 and CDR2 from the germline V gene are MNHNY and SVGAGI (reference sequence). This CDR3 region has 15 residues. The CDR3 loop is CASSIPGTSSYEQYF. The CDR3 DNA reads as TGTGCCAGCAGCATCCCCGGGACTTCCTCCTACGAGCAGTACTTC.

This clone was seen just once. This sample also contains other DNA sequences that code for the same CDR3. The chain combines TRBV5-1 with TRBJ2-5; 8 bases fit TRBD1. The CDR3 contains 14 residues. Germline values: CDR1 SGHRS, CDR2 YFSETQ. Germline trimming cut 2 bases from V and 3 bases from J; bases unmatched to any gene: 3. CDR3 sequence reads: CASSFQGAEETQYF. The CDR3 DNA reads TGCGCCAGCAGCTTCCAGGGGGCCGAAGAGACCCAGTACTTC.

This clone came up once. This chain joins TRBV5-4 and TRBJ2-3; 12 bases align to TRBD2. V trimming: 4 bases; J trimming: 6 bases; junction bases outside the gene matches: 9. The CDR3 extends over 16 amino acids. Germline V gene sequence: CDR1 SGHNT, CDR2 YYREEE (reference sequence). CDR3 sequence: CASSLTSGRTADTQYF. The CDR3 region has the DNA TGTGCCAGCAGCCTGACTAGCGGGAGAACGGCGGATACGCAGTATTTT.

The rearrangement uses TRBV9 and TRBJ1-1; D is undetermined. Trimming took 4 bases from V and 1 from J, leaving 11 bases between them. The length of the CDR3 is 14 residues. Germline V gene data show CDR1 as SGDLS and CDR2 as YYNGEE. CDR3 sequence reads: CASSLTPSNTEAFF. The CDR3 region has the DNA TGTGCCAGCAGCTTGACACCTTCGAACACTGAAGCTTTCTTT.

A single count supports this clone. The chain recombines TRBV28 with TRBJ2-7, with TRBD2 identical over 7 bases. The CDR3 is 15 amino acids. V shed 4 bases, J shed 4 bases, and the junction held 10 bases outside the gene matches. The germline V gene encodes CDR1 MDHEN and CDR2 SYDVKM. In DNA, the CDR3 is TGTGCCAGCAGTTCAAGCGGGATAGGAGGGTACGAGCAGTACTTC. This encodes CASSSSGIGGYEQYF.

The chain uses TRBV7-3 and TRBJ2-1; 9 bases match TRBD2. V was pared by 5 bases and J by 4 bases, with 6 bases of the junction left unmatched. The CDR3 has 15 residues. CDR1 and CDR2 (germline): SGHTA, FQGTGA. The CDR3 sequence is CASSPRTSDYNEQFF. The DNA for the CDR3 is TGTGCCAGCAGCCCCAGGACTAGCGATTACAATGAGCAGTTCTTC.

This sequence joins TRBV5-1 and TRBJ1-2; no clear D gene. This CDR3 region has 12 residues. Germline CDR1 reads SGHRS; CDR2 reads YFSETQ. Trimming stripped 2 bases from V and 4 bases from J, with 6 bases between. CDR3 nucleotides: TGCGCCAGCAGCTTCGACTTCTATGGCTACACCTTC. This gives the protein CASSFDFYGYTF.

This chain joins TRBV19 and TRBJ2-4; a weak D match, TRBD1 (6 bases). CDR1 LNHDA and CDR2 SQIVND come from the germline V gene (reference sequence). The CDR3 loop spans 15 amino acids. V lost 7 bases to trimming and J lost 6 bases, with 19 bases between them. The CDR3 nucleotides read TGTGCCAGTACCCCGCAAGGTCGCAGGGGAAACATTCAGTACTTC. Translation gives CASTPQGRRGNIQYF.

This chain joins TRBV5-8 and TRBJ2-2, with 10 bases fitting TRBD2. The CDR3 covers 16 residues. Unmatched junction bases numbered 9, after V lost 5 bases and J lost 5 bases. CDR1 and CDR2 from the germline V gene are SGHTS and YDEGEE. The CDR3 DNA reads as TGTGCCAGCAGGCCTCTAGCGGGAGAGAGAACCGGGGAGCTGTTTTTT. Residues: CASRPLAGERTGELFF.